Listed below are T cell receptor beta chains from one sample, sequenced in a study of CD8 T cells in Susac syndrome. Via MiXCR, TCRdb re-called the immunoSEQ multiplex PCR reads, giving one row per CDR3 protein. The sample holds a few hundred thousand distinct CDR3 sequences, 95% seen once. Sequencing was done on a sample of CD4+ T cells from PBMCs. Source of these receptors: a human donor with multiple sclerosis. Each CDR3 is given with its conserved first and last residue. The D gene is left open where the match is weak. Clone size, where shown, is once, few, many, or a class for clones that have expanded.

D gene | J gene | clone size | V gene | CDR3 protein | CDR3 DNA
NA | TRBJ2-5 | few | TRBV13 | CASSPPNQETQYF | TGTGCCAGCAGCCCCCCAAACCAAGAGACCCAGTACTTC
TRBD2 | TRBJ2-4 | NA | TRBV20-1 | CSAPWAGEDIQYF | TGCAGTGCCCCTTGGGCGGGAGAGGACATTCAGTACTTC
NA | TRBJ1-6 | NA | TRBV9 | CASSVTQTTLPLHF | TGTGCCAGCAGCGTAACCCAGACGACCCTACCCCTCCACTTT
NA | TRBJ2-1 | NA | TRBV5-4 | CASSPAGVNEQFF | TGTGCCAGCAGCCCCGCGGGCGTTAATGAGCAGTTCTTC
NA | TRBJ1-1 | NA | TRBV30 | CAWAPGNTEAFF | TGTGCCTGGGCCCCAGGGAACACTGAAGCTTTCTTT
NA | TRBJ1-6 | once | TRBV5-1 | CATALGDRSPLHF | TGCGCCACCGCCTTGGGGGATCGTTCACCCCTCCACTTT
NA | TRBJ2-1 | NA | TRBV7-2 | CASSPIADGHNEQFF | TGTGCCAGCAGCCCCATCGCGGACGGACACAATGAGCAGTTCTTC
TRBD1 | TRBJ2-2 | NA | TRBV29-1 | CSVETGQGAPGELFF | TGCAGCGTTGAAACCGGACAGGGGGCTCCCGGGGAGCTGTTTTTT
NA | TRBJ2-3 | NA | TRBV2 | CASRDTQYF | TGTGCCAGCCGAGATACGCAGTATTTT
NA | TRBJ1-1 | NA | TRBV3-1 | CASSQGTAGNTEAFF | TGTGCCAGCAGCCAAGGGACAGCAGGGAACACTGAAGCTTTCTTT
TRBD1 | TRBJ2-1 | few | TRBV25-1 | CASSPGGSYNEQFF | TGTGCCAGCAGTCCAGGGGGCTCCTACAATGAGCAGTTCTTC
NA | TRBJ2-2 | NA | TRBV3-1 | CASSQRAGELFF | TGTGCCAGCAGCCAGAGGGCCGGGGAGCTGTTTTTT
NA | TRBJ1-4 | NA | TRBV29-1 | CSVAVLGQIEKLFF | TGCAGCGTTGCTGTGTTGGGACAAATCGAAAAACTGTTTTTT
NA | TRBJ1-6 | NA | TRBV7-2 | CASSSNRVNSPLHF | TGTGCCAGCAGCTCGAACAGGGTTAATTCACCCCTCCACTTT
TRBD2 | TRBJ2-7 | NA | TRBV4-1 | CASSIPPAGANEQYF | TGCGCCAGCAGCATCCCTCCAGCGGGAGCCAACGAGCAGTACTTC
NA | TRBJ2-4 | NA | TRBV6-5 | CASRPGQLGQNIQYF | TGTGCCAGCAGACCCGGCCAACTGGGGCAAAACATTCAGTACTTC
TRBD2 | TRBJ2-6 | NA | TRBV7-3 | CASSSRTSGTSGANVLTF | TGTGCCAGCAGCTCAAGGACTAGCGGGACCTCTGGGGCCAACGTCCTGACTTTC
NA | TRBJ2-7 | NA | TRBV28 | CASLGYGQASSYEQYF | TGTGCCAGCCTGGGGTATGGGCAGGCCAGCTCCTACGAGCAGTACTTC
NA | TRBJ2-7 | NA | TRBV20-1 | CSATSPWLASYEQYF | TGCAGTGCTACATCCCCATGGCTAGCCTCCTACGAGCAGTACTTC
NA | TRBJ2-3 | NA | TRBV12-3/TRBV12-4 | CASSPLSTQYF | TGTGCCAGCAGTCCACTTTCTACGCAGTATTTT
TRBD2 | TRBJ2-1 | NA | TRBV12-3/TRBV12-4 | CASSIAGGRFEQFF | TGTGCCAGCAGTATAGCGGGGGGGAGGTTTGAGCAGTTCTTC
NA | TRBJ1-2 | NA | TRBV29-1 | CSVEVRGRAGGYTF | TGCAGCGTTGAAGTACGGGGTAGGGCTGGTGGCTACACCTTC
NA | TRBJ2-3 | once | TRBV20-1 | CSAHPPGRPDTQYF | TGCAGTGCCCACCCCCCTGGCCGGCCAGATACGCAGTATTTT
NA | TRBJ2-3 | NA | TRBV7-2 | CASSLGGKDTQYF | TGTGCCAGCAGCTTAGGCGGCAAAGATACGCAGTATTTT
TRBD1 | TRBJ1-1 | NA | TRBV29-1 | CSVVNRGLAFF | TGCAGCGTTGTAAACAGGGGGCTGGCTTTCTTT
NA | TRBJ2-1 | NA | TRBV4-1 | CASSPEVPLPGNEQFF | TGCGCCAGCAGCCCCGAGGTGCCCCTTCCGGGCAATGAGCAGTTCTTC
NA | TRBJ2-7 | once | TRBV9 | CASSLPAGEQYF | TGTGCCAGCAGCCTCCCGGCAGGAGAGCAGTACTTC
TRBD2 | TRBJ2-1 | once | TRBV12-3/TRBV12-4 | CASSWGTSGYRNEQFF | TGTGCCAGCAGTTGGGGGACTAGCGGTTACCGCAATGAGCAGTTCTTC
TRBD1 | TRBJ2-7 | NA | TRBV3-1 | CASSQAQGLYEQYF | TGTGCCAGCAGCCAAGCACAGGGGCTGTACGAGCAGTACTTC
TRBD2 | TRBJ2-6 | NA | TRBV30 | CAWVPGLAGAGANVLTF | TGTGCCTGGGTACCGGGACTAGCGGGAGCTGGGGCCAACGTCCTGACTTTC
NA | TRBJ2-7 | NA | TRBV12-3/TRBV12-4 | CASTQTNLEDEQYF | TGTGCCAGCACACAGACAAACCTAGAGGACGAGCAGTACTTC
NA | TRBJ1-5 | NA | TRBV20-1 | CSAGGGSQPQHF | TGCAGTGCGGGAGGGGGAAGTCAGCCCCAGCATTTT
TRBD1 | TRBJ2-1 | once | TRBV2 | CASTLQGAEQFF | TGTGCCAGCACCTTACAGGGGGCTGAGCAGTTCTTC
TRBD1 | TRBJ1-2 | NA | TRBV20-1 | CSARAGTGGLGYTF | TGCAGTGCTAGAGCGGGGACAGGGGGCCTTGGCTACACCTTC
NA | TRBJ1-5 | NA | TRBV29-1 | CSAREGGRNQPQHF | TGCAGCGCCCGGGAGGGAGGGAGGAATCAGCCCCAGCATTTT
NA | TRBJ1-5 | NA | TRBV2 | CASSEGTVGAHF | TGTGCCAGCAGTGAAGGGACAGTCGGGGCCCATTTT
NA | TRBJ2-7 | NA | TRBV7-3 | CASSSSSHSYEQYF | TGTGCCAGCAGCTCCTCCTCCCATTCCTACGAGCAGTACTTC
NA | TRBJ2-7 | once | TRBV5-1 | CASSTAGSSYEQYF | TGCGCCAGCAGCACCGCCGGGAGCTCCTACGAGCAGTACTTC
NA | TRBJ2-5 | NA | TRBV7-9 | CASSSMGPGETQYF | TGTGCCAGCAGCTCGATGGGGCCAGGAGAGACCCAGTACTTC
TRBD1 | TRBJ1-1 | NA | TRBV29-1 | CSVHRGHTEAFF | TGCAGCGTACACAGGGGCCACACTGAAGCTTTCTTT
NA | TRBJ2-5 | NA | TRBV5-4 | CASSLVNQETQYF | TGTGCCAGCAGCTTGGTTAACCAAGAGACCCAGTACTTC
NA | TRBJ1-6 | NA | TRBV13 | CASSQYRNSPLHF | TGTGCCAGCAGTCAGTACAGGAATTCACCCCTCCACTTT
NA | TRBJ2-5 | NA | TRBV29-1 | CSGVGPGETQYF | TGCAGCGGCGTGGGCCCGGGGGAGACCCAGTACTTC
NA | TRBJ2-7 | NA | TRBV30 | CAWSVLSEQYF | TGTGCCTGGAGTGTGTTATCCGAGCAGTACTTC
TRBD1 | TRBJ1-1 | once | TRBV23-1 | CASGGDRGLGNTEAFF | TGCGCCAGCGGGGGGGACAGGGGGCTTGGGAACACTGAAGCTTTCTTT
TRBD2 | TRBJ2-1 | NA | TRBV20-1 | CSASPTSGYNEQFF | TGCAGTGCCTCCCCGACTAGCGGCTACAATGAGCAGTTCTTC
NA | TRBJ1-5 | NA | TRBV10-2 | CASSGQPSNQPQHF | TGCGCCAGCAGTGGCCAGCCTAGCAATCAGCCCCAGCATTTT
NA | TRBJ2-3 | NA | TRBV18 | CASSPPGGGHTDTQYF | TGTGCCAGCTCACCACCGGGCGGGGGCCACACAGATACGCAGTATTTT
NA | TRBJ1-1 | NA | TRBV3-1 | CASSPPHPALAVNTEAFF | TGTGCCAGCAGCCCACCCCATCCGGCTTTGGCAGTGAACACTGAAGCTTTCTTT
NA | TRBJ1-1 | NA | TRBV5-1 | CASSLEGHSMNTEAFF | TGCGCCAGCAGCTTGGAGGGACACTCCATGAACACTGAAGCTTTCTTT
TRBD2 | TRBJ2-7 | NA | TRBV27 | CASSLAGLSYEQYF | TGTGCCAGCAGCCTAGCGGGGCTCTCCTACGAGCAGTACTTC